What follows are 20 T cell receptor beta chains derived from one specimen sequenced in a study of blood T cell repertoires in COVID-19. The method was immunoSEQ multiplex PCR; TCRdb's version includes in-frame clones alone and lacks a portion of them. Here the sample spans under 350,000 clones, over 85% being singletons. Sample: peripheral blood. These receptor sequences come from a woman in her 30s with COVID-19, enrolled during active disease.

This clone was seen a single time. This chain's CDR3 is CASSVGTRTPRGYEQYF. In nucleotides, the CDR3 is TGCGCCAGCAGCGTCGGAACCAGGACCCCGCGGGGATACGAGCAGTACTTC. V and J are TRBV5-1 and TRBJ2-7, with D possibly TRBD2 on 6 matching bases. The CDR3 covers 17 residues. The germline V gene encodes CDR1 SGHRS and CDR2 YFSETQ. V was shortened by 4 bases and J by 4 bases, with 24 bases between the two germline ends.

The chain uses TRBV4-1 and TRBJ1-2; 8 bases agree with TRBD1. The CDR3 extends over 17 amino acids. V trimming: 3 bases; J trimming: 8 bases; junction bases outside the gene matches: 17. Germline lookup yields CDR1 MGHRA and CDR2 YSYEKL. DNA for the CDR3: TGCGCCAGCAGCCATCCCCCGGGGACAGGTCGGGTGGAAGGCTACACCTTC. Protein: CASSHPPGTGRVEGYTF.

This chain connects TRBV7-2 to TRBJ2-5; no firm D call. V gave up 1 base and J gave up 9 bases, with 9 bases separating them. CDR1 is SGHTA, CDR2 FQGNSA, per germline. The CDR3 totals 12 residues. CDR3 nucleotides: TGTGCCAGCAGCTTAGAATCGAGTCCCCAGTACTTC. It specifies CASSLESSPQYF.

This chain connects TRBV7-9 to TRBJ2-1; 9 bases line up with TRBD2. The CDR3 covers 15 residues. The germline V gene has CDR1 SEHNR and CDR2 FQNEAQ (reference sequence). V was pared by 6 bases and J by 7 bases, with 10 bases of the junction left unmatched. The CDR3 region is CASRPPGLAVNEQFF. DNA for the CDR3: TGTGCCAGCAGGCCCCCGGGACTAGCTGTGAATGAGCAGTTCTTC.

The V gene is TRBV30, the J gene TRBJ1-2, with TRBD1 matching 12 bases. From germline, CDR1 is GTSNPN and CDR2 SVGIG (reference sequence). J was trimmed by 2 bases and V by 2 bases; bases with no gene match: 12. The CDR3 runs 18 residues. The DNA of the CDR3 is TGTGCCTGGAGTACCCCGGGACAGGGGGCCCTCATAAACTATGGCTACACCTTC. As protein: CAWSTPGQGALINYGYTF.

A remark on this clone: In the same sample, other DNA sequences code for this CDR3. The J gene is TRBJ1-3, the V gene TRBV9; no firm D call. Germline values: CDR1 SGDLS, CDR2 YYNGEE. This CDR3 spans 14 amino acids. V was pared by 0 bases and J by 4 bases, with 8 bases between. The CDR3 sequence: CASSVAGSGNTIYF. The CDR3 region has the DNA TGTGCCAGCAGCGTAGCAGGCTCCGGAAACACCATATATTTT.

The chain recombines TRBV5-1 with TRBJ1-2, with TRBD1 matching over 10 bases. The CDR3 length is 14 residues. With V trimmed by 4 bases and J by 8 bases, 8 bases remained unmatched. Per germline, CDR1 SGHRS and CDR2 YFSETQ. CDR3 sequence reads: CASSHGTGASGYTF. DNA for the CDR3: TGCGCCAGCAGCCACGGGACAGGGGCAAGCGGCTACACCTTC.

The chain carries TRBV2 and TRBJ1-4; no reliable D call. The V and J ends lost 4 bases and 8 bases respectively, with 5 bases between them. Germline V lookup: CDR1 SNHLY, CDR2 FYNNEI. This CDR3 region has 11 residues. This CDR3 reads CASSGREKLFF. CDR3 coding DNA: TGTGCCAGCAGTGGCAGGGAAAAACTGTTTTTT.

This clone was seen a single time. CDR3 coding DNA: TGTGCCAGCAGCTTGGCCTCTAGCGGCACAGATACGCAGTATTTT. Amino acids: CASSLASSGTDTQYF. The genes are TRBV5-4 and TRBJ2-3; perhaps TRBD2 as D (6 bases). This CDR3 contains 15 residues. From germline, CDR1 is SGHNT and CDR2 YYREEE (reference sequence). Trimming removed 0 bases at V and 1 base at J, with 9 bases between.

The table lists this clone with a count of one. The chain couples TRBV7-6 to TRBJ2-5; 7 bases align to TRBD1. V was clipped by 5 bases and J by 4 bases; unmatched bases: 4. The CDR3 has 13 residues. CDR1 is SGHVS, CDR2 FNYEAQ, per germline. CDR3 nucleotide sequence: TGTGCCAGCAGCCCGACAGGGCTAGAGACCCAGTACTTC. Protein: CASSPTGLETQYF.

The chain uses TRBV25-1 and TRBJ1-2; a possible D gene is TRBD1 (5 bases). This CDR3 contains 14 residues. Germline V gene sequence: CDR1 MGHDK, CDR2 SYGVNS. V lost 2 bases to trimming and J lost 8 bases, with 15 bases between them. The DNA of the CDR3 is TGTGCCAGCAGTGAACAAGGGGCTATTTGGGGCTACACCTTC. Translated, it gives CASSEQGAIWGYTF.

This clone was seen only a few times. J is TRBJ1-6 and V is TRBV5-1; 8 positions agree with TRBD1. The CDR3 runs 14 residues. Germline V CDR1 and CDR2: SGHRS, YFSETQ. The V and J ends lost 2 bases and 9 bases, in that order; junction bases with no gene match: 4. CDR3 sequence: CASSLQGGGSPLHF. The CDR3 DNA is TGCGCCAGCAGCTTACAGGGGGGTGGTTCACCCCTCCACTTT.

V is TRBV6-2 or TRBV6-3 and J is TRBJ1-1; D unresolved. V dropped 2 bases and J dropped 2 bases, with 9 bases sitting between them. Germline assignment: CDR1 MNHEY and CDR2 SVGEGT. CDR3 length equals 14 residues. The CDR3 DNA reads TGTGCCAGCAGTTACGGGAGCCTCAACACTGAAGCTTTCTTT. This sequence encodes CASSYGSLNTEAFF.

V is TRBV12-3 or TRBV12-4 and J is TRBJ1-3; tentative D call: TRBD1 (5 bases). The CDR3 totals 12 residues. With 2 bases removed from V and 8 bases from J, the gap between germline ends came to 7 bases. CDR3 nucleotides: TGTGCCAGCAGTTTAAGGGGTGACACCATATATTTT. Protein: CASSLRGDTIYF.

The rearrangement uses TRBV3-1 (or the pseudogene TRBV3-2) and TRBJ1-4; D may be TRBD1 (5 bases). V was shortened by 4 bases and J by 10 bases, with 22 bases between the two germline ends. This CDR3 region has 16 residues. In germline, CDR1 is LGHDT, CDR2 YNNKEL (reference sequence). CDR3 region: CASSLAVGGVGAKLFF. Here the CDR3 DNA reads TGTGCCAGCAGCCTCGCGGTGGGAGGGGTTGGTGCAAAACTGTTTTTT.

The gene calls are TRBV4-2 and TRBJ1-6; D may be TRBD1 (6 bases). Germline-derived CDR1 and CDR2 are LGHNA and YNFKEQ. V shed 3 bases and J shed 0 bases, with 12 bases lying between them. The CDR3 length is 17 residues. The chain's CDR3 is CASSQLGQSSYNSPLHF. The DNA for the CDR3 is TGTGCCAGCAGCCAGCTCGGACAGAGCTCCTATAATTCACCCCTCCACTTT.

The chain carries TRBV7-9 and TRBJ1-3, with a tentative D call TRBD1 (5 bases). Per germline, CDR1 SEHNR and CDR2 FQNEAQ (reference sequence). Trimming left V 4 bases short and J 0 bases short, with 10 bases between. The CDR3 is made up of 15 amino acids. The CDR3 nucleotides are TGTGCCAGCAGCTCGAGACAGCTCTCTGGAAACACCATATATTTT. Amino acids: CASSSRQLSGNTIYF.

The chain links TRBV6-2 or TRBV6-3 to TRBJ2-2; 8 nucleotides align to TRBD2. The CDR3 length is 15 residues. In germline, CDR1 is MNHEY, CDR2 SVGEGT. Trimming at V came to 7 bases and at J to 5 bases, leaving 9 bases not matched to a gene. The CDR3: CASTPWRGATGELFF. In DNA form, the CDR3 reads TGTGCCAGCACCCCGTGGCGGGGGGCGACCGGGGAGCTGTTTTTT.

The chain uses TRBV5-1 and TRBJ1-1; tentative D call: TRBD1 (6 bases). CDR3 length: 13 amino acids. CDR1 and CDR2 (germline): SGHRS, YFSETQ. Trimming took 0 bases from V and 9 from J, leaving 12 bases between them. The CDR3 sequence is CASSLAGWGQAFF. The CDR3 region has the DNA TGCGCCAGCAGCTTGGCGGGCTGGGGGCAAGCTTTCTTT.

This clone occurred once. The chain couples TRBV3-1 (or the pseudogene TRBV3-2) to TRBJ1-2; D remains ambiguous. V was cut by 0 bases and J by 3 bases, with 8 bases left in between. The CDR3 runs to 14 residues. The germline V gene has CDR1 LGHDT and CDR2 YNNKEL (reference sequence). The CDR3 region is CASSQDGRDYGYTF. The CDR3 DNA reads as TGTGCCAGCAGCCAAGATGGCCGGGACTATGGCTACACCTTC.